The sample holds a few counts of the clone carrying this T cell receptor (beta chain). Its specificity is unknown. The data were obtained in a study of shared clonotypes between healthy human individuals. Study results and caveats: Represented diversity (both genetic and exposure-history) was limited by the small number of donors.

There were no recent acute infections or vaccinations among the donors, who were healthy HIV-negative adults. Donors comprised only Caucasian adults living in Nashville, Tennessee. The CDR3 runs 16 residues. Germline trimming cut 5 bases from V and 4 bases from J; bases unmatched to any gene: 12. The germline gives CDR1 SGHRS, CDR2 YFSETQ. Per the study methods: Junction-only immunoSEQ sequences carried no quality scores, so filtering differed. TCRdb's table, derived via immunoSEQ multiplex PCR, lists solely in-frame clones and lacks some. V and J calls and clone size come straight from that table; D and trimming were deduced from the DNA. The sample lists around 480,000 clones, around 79% occurring once.

The specimen sequenced was PBMCs. The rearrangement uses TRBV5-1 and TRBJ2-3; 8 nucleotides line up with TRBD2. The clonotype comes from a woman aged 40 to 55 in good health. Some clones in this sample may be carry-over from other donors' samples. The CDR3, as DNA: TGCGCCAGCAGTCAAGCCGGGACTAGGGTGTCAGATACGCAGTATTTT. Its translation is CASSQAGTRVSDTQYF.